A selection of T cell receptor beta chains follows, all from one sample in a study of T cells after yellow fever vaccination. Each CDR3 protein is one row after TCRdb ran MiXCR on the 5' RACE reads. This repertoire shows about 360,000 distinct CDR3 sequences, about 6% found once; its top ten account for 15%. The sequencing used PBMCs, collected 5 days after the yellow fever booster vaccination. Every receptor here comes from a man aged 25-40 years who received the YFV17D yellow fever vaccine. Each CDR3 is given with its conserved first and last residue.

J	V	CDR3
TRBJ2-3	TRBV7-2	CASSLAREVDTQYF
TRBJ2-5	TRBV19	CASSPTSGARGETQYF
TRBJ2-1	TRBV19	CATTKGGHHNEQFF
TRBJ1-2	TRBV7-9	CASKRGAGNYGYTF
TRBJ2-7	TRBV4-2	CASSPVVQGAGGYEQYF
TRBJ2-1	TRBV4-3	CASSQDRAAYNEQFF
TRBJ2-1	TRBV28	CASSWDGGGSFEQFF
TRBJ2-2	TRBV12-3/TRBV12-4	CASRLSGSNTGELFF
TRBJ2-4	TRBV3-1	CASSRGLAGAKNIQYF
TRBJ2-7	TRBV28	CASSFGDRASYEQYF
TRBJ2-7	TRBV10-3	CALGTDHYEQYF
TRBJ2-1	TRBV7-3	CASSPLTGLDLGNEQFF
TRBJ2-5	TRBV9	CASSVGNGGETQYF
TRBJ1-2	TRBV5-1	CASSLSPETNYGYTF
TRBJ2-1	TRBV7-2	CASSLRWGLGIYEQFF
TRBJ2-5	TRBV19	CASSSLKERETQYF
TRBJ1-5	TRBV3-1	CASSQDTGSNQPQHF
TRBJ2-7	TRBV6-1	CASSQREGLYEQYF
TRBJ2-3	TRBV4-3	CASSQVNRNTDTQYF
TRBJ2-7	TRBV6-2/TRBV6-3	CASDRPLDHEQYF
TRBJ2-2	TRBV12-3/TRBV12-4	CASSLRDSNTGELFF
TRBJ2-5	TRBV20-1	CSARGQQGREETQYF
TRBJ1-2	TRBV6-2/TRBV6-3	CASRGTEEGSGYTF
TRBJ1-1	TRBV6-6	CASSYLAAAEAFF
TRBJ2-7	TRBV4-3	CASSLRTGSSYEQYF
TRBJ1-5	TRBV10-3	CAISESVGVGQPQHF
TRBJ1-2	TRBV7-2	CASSTDRNYGYTF
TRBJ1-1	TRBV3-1	CASRQDREAFF
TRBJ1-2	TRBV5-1	CASRSEGPNTF
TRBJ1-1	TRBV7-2	CASSLRGQGGTEAFF
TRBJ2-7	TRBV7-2	CASSQDRPSYEQYF
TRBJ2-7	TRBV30	CAWSGPPHEQYF
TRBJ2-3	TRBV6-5	CASSYTLGLAGEPDTQYF
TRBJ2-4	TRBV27	CASSLKNVGNIQYF
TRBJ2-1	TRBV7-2	CASSLAVGKQGHNEQFF
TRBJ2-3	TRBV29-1	CSVTTSVGAGGTNTQYF
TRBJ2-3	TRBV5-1	CASTWRAGEKGDTQYF
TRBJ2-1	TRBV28	CASRIGTSGYNEQFF
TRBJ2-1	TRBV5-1	CASSLVRVNEQFF
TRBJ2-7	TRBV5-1	CASSPETSTADEQYF
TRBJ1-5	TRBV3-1	CASSQGDMARNQPQHF
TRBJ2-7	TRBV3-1	CASSQVSEGTYEQYF
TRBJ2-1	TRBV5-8	CASSFLRTSGKEQFF
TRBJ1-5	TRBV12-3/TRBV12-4	CASSLWGAQQPQHF
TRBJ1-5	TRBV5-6	CASSLLGAAQPQHF
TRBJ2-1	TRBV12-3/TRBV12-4	CASSQLGQGSSEQFF
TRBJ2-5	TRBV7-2	CASSSTGTGVETQYF
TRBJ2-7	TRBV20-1	CSARDDSGAYEQYF
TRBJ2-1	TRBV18	CASSPELLAINEQFF
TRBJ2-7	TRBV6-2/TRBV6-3	CASRPGTSARSSYEQYF